One T cell receptor beta chain is described in this entry. Its antigen is unknown. This entry comes from a study of blood T cells in healthy people across ages. Primed by a sample-barcoded 5' primer and a J-beta primer mix, a second PCR proceeded for about 6 to 12 cycles. TCRdb processed the 5' RACE reads anew with MiXCR; each CDR3 protein has one entry. The sample carries about 290,000 distinct CDR3 sequences, 25% to 30% recorded once. Study-wide findings and caveats: There were more naive CD4+ cells and higher diversity in long-lived donors than in aged donors.

The sequenced sample was blood. The clonotype comes from a woman aged 70-85 years in good health.

The CDR3 coding sequence is TGCGCCAGCAGCCTGGGCAGCGGGAGGGCCATCAAAGAGACCCAGTACTTC. This encodes CASSLGSGRAIKETQYF. The chain couples TRBV5-1 to TRBJ2-5; 10 bases align to TRBD2. The junction had 12 bases not matched to a gene; V was cut back by 4 bases and J by 3 bases. Germline lookup yields CDR1 SGHRS and CDR2 YFSETQ. This CDR3 is built from 17 residues.